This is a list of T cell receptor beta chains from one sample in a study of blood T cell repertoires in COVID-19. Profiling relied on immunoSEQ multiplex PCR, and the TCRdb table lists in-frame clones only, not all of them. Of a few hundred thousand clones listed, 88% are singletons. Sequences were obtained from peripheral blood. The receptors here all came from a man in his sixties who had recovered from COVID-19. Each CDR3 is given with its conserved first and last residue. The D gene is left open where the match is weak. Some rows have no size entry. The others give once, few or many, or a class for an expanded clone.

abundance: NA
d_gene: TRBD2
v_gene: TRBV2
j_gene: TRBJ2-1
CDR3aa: CASSAGLAGNRFF
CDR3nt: TGTGCCAGCAGTGCAGGTCTAGCGGGGAATCGGTTCTTC

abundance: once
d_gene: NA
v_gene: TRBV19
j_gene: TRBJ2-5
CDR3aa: CASRAAGVETQYF
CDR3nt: TGTGCCAGTCGGGCGGCCGGGGTCGAGACCCAGTACTTC

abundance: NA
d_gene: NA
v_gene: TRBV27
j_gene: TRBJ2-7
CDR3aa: CASSFIRVPPYEQYF
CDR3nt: TGTGCCAGCAGTTTTATCAGGGTCCCACCCTACGAGCAGTACTTC

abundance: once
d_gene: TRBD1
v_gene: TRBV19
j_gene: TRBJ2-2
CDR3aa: CASSPDRGPTGELFF
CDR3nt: TGTGCCAGTAGTCCCGACAGGGGGCCCACCGGGGAGCTGTTTTTT

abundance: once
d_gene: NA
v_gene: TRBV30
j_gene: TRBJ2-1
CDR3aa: CAWNSYKNNEQFF
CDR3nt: TGTGCCTGGAACAGTTACAAAAACAATGAGCAGTTCTTC

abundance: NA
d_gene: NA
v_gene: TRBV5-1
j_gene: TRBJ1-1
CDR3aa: CASSYYDGGGEAFF
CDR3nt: TGCGCCAGCAGCTATTACGACGGGGGTGGTGAAGCTTTCTTT

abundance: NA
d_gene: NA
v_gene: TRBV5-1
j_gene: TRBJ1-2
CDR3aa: CASRLQGSNYGYTF
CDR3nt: TGCGCCAGCAGGTTACAGGGCTCTAACTATGGCTACACCTTC

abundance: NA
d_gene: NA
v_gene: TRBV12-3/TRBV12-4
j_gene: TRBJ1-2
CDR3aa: CASRSRRYGYTF
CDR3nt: TGTGCCAGCAGGAGCCGCCGCTATGGCTACACCTTC

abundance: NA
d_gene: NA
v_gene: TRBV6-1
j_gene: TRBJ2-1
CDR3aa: CASSEGWGKRSYNEQFF
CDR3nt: TGTGCCAGCAGTGAGGGGTGGGGTAAGCGGTCCTACAATGAGCAGTTCTTC

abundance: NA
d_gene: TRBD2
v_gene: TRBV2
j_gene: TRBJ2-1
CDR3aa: CASRGGDNEQFF
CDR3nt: TGTGCCAGCAGGGGGGGGGACAATGAGCAGTTCTTC

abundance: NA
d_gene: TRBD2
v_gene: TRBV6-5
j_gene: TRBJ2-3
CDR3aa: CASSFGGVTDTQYF
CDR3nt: TGTGCCAGCAGTTTCGGGGGGGTCACAGATACGCAGTATTTT

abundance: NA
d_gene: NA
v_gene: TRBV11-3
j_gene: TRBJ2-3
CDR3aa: CASSLTGGPDTQYF
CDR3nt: TGTGCCAGCAGCTTAACCGGGGGTCCAGATACGCAGTATTTT

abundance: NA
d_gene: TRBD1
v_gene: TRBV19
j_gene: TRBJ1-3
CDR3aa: CASGDRGSGNTIYF
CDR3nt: TGTGCCAGTGGGGACAGGGGCTCTGGAAACACCATATATTTT

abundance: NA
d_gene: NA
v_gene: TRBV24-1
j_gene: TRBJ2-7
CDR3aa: CATSDFLRLSYEQYF
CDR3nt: TGTGCCACCAGTGATTTTTTGCGGCTCTCCTACGAGCAGTACTTC

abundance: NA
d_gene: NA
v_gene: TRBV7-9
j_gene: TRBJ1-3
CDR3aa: CASSLDEVNTIYF
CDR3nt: TGTGCCAGCAGCTTAGACGAGGTGAACACCATATATTTT

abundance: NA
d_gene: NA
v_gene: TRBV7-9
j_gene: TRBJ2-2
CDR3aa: CASSFGNSGKPGELFF
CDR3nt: TGTGCCAGCAGCTTCGGGAATAGCGGTAAACCCGGGGAGCTGTTTTTT

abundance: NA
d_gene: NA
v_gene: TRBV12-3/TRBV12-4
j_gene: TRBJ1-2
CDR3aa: CASSLGRDYGYTF
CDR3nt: TGTGCCAGCAGTCTAGGACGGGATTATGGCTACACCTTC

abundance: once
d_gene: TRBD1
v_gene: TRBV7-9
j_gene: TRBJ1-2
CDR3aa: CASSFGGQGAVYTF
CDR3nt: TGTGCCAGCAGCTTCGGGGGACAGGGGGCTGTCTACACCTTC